These 21 T cell receptor beta chains originate from one sample sequenced in a study of cytomegalovirus exposure and HLA in healthy donors. Assay: immunoSEQ multiplex PCR; the TCRdb copy retains only in-frame clones and omits some. The table shows about 360,000 clones, with approximately 90% occurring only once. Sequenced sample: PBMCs. The receptors stem from a woman between 18 and 30 years old in good health and CMV-seronegative.

In this sample, this clone turned up once. The chain recombines TRBV10-3 with TRBJ2-1; TRBD1 aligns across 8 bases. CDR1 and CDR2 from the germline V gene are ENHRY and SYGVKD. Trimming took 3 bases from V and 8 from J; bases not matched to a gene: 15. The CDR3 consists of 17 residues. CDR3: CAISDRRELTGADEQFF. CDR3 coding DNA: TGTGCCATCAGTGACCGCCGAGAATTGACAGGGGCCGATGAGCAGTTCTTC.

The V and J genes are TRBV6-5 and TRBJ2-1; tentative D call: TRBD2 (6 bases). Trimming pared 8 bases from V and 7 bases from J, leaving 15 bases between. The CDR3 is made up of 13 amino acids. The germline V gene has CDR1 MNHEY and CDR2 SVGAGI. The CDR3, as DNA: TGTGCCAGCGCCACGGGAGTAGGTAATGAGCAGTTCTTC. Translating it yields CASATGVGNEQFF.

The gene calls are TRBV30 and TRBJ2-7; D gene unclear. V lost 2 bases to trimming and J lost 4 bases, with 6 bases between them. This CDR3 region has 11 residues. Germline V lookup: CDR1 GTSNPN, CDR2 SVGIG (reference sequence). The CDR3 reads CAWSQDYEQYF. DNA for the CDR3: TGTGCCTGGAGTCAGGATTACGAGCAGTACTTC.

This clone showed up just once. The rearrangement uses TRBV27 and TRBJ1-1, with 10 bases identical to TRBD1. CDR1 MNHEY and CDR2 SMNVEV come from the germline V gene (reference sequence). J gave up 6 bases and V 6 bases, and 7 bases lay outside the gene matches. The CDR3 covers 14 residues. The CDR3 spells CASSLTGGPSEAFF. The CDR3 DNA is TGTGCCAGCAGCCTGACAGGGGGCCCATCTGAAGCTTTCTTT.

J is TRBJ2-2 and V is TRBV2; D call uncertain. The CDR3 consists of 12 residues. The germline gives CDR1 SNHLY, CDR2 FYNNEI. Trimming stripped 4 bases from V and 8 bases from J, with 8 bases between. DNA of the CDR3: TGTGCCAGCAGTGTAAACGGTGGGGAGCTGTTTTTT. This codes for CASSVNGGELFF.

J is TRBJ2-7 and V is TRBV25-1, with 9 nucleotides matching TRBD1. The germline gives CDR1 MGHDK, CDR2 SYGVNS. J lost 3 bases, V lost 5 bases, and 5 bases had no gene match. The CDR3 has 14 amino acids. The chain's CDR3 is CASSPRQGGYEQYF. The CDR3 nucleotides read TGTGCCAGCAGTCCTCGACAGGGGGGCTACGAGCAGTACTTC.

CDR3 sequence (DNA): TGCGCCAGCAGCTCTCAGGGTGGTAGAAGCAATGAGCAGTTCTTC. Its translation: CASSSQGGRSNEQFF. The rearrangement joins TRBV5-1 to TRBJ2-1; possibly TRBD1 for D (5 bases). The CDR3 covers 15 residues. CDR1 and CDR2 (germline): SGHRS, YFSETQ. Trimming pared 3 bases from V and 6 bases from J, leaving 16 bases between.

There are a few counts of this clone. This chain uses TRBV19 with TRBJ1-5; the match to TRBD1 covers 7 bases. The V gene end was trimmed by 3 bases and the J gene end by 2 bases; junction bases not matched to a gene: 4. The CDR3 consists of 15 residues. From germline, CDR1 is LNHDA and CDR2 SQIVND (reference sequence). The CDR3 DNA reads as TGTGCCAGTAGTATGCAGGGGGGTGGCAATCAGCCCCAGCATTTT. Its translation: CASSMQGGGNQPQHF.

In this sample, this clone turned up a few times. V gene TRBV19 combines with J gene TRBJ1-5; no reliable D call. Trimming stripped 4 bases from V and 7 bases from J, with 11 bases between. Germline V gene lookup returns CDR1 LNHDA and CDR2 SQIVND (reference sequence). The CDR3 contains 13 residues. CDR3 in DNA: TGTGCCAGTAGTACTACCGCGGCGCAGCCCCAGCATTTT. It is translated as CASSTTAAQPQHF.

This clone came up once. This chain connects TRBV29-1 to TRBJ2-1; TRBD2 agrees at 8 bases. Germline V gene lookup returns CDR1 SQVTM and CDR2 ANQGSEA. The CDR3 has 16 residues. J gave up 3 bases and V 5 bases, and 12 bases lay outside the gene matches. The CDR3 DNA reads as TGCAGCGTTCACACCCCCCAAGCGGGAGACTACAATGAGCAGTTCTTC. It codes for CSVHTPQAGDYNEQFF.

This chain joins TRBV6-5 and TRBJ2-7, with 9 positions matching TRBD1. Looked up from germline, CDR1 is MNHEY and CDR2 is SVGAGI. The CDR3 contains 14 residues. Losses at the gene ends were 2 bases for V and 5 bases for J; bases not matched to a gene: 4. CDR3 nucleotides: TGTGCCAGCAGTTACGACAGGGGGGTCAACGAGCAGTACTTC. This encodes CASSYDRGVNEQYF.

The CDR3 coding sequence is TGTGCCAGCAGCTCAAACAGGGCATCCGGGGAGCAGTACTTC. Protein sequence: CASSSNRASGEQYF. This sequence joins TRBV7-6 and TRBJ2-7; tentatively, D is TRBD1 (6 bases). V dropped 4 bases and J dropped 7 bases, with 17 bases sitting between them. CDR3 size: 14 residues. Germline CDR1 reads SGHVS; CDR2 reads FNYEAQ.

This sequence joins TRBV5-1 and TRBJ2-7; D unclear. Per the germline V gene, CDR1 is SGHRS and CDR2 is YFSETQ. The CDR3 is made up of 12 amino acids. The V and J ends lost 4 bases and 3 bases respectively, with 8 bases between them. The DNA of the CDR3 is TGCGCCAGCAGCGGGCATAGCTACGAGCAGTACTTC. Its translation: CASSGHSYEQYF.

The genes are TRBV28 and TRBJ2-7; maybe TRBD1 (5 bases). Germline CDR1 and CDR2: MDHEN and SYDVKM. V dropped 4 bases and J dropped 5 bases, with 9 bases sitting between them. CDR3 length equals 12 residues. CDR3 DNA: TGTGCCAGCAGTTCCTCAGGGAACGAGCAGTACTTC. The encoded protein is CASSSSGNEQYF. Filled out from reference TRBV28 and TRBJ2-7, the complete variable domain reads DVKVTQSSRYLVKRTGEKVFLECVQDMDHENMFWYRQDPGLGLRLIYFSYDVKMKEKGDIPEGYSVSREKKERFSLILESASTNQTSMYLCASSSSGNEQYFGPGTRLTVT.

The chain has TRBV5-6 and TRBJ1-5, with D perhaps TRBD1 (5 bases). Trimming took off 4 bases at V and 5 bases at J, with 19 bases between the two ends. Per germline, CDR1 SGHDT and CDR2 YYEEEE. This CDR3 has 16 amino acids. The CDR3 here is CASSRNGGRGYQPQHF. The CDR3 DNA sequence: TGTGCCAGCAGCCGTAACGGGGGTAGAGGGTATCAGCCCCAGCATTTT. Filled out from reference TRBV5-6 and TRBJ1-5, the complete variable domain reads DAGVTQSPTHLIKTRGQQVTLRCSPKSGHDTVSWYQQALGQGPQFIFQYYEEEERQRGNFPDRFSGHQFPNYSSELNVNALLLGDSALYLCASSRNGGRGYQPQHFGDGTRLSIL.

The chain couples TRBV27 to TRBJ2-7; TRBD2 matches at 9 bases. CDR3 length equals 19 residues. V was clipped by 1 base and J by 7 bases; unmatched bases: 20. Germline values: CDR1 MNHEY, CDR2 SMNVEV (reference sequence). The CDR3 DNA reads TGTGCCAGCAGTTTATTCTTCTCGCTAGCGGGGAATCTCCCGGGGGAGCAGTACTTC. This codes for CASSLFFSLAGNLPGEQYF.

The J gene is TRBJ2-7, the V gene TRBV2; TRBD2 aligns across 9 bases. The CDR3 runs to 14 residues. J gave up 5 bases and V 2 bases, and 4 bases lay outside the gene matches. Germline-derived CDR1 and CDR2 are SNHLY and FYNNEI. CDR3 amino acids: CASSELAGIDEQYF. In nucleotides, the CDR3 is TGTGCCAGCAGTGAACTAGCGGGAATCGACGAGCAGTACTTC.

The chain recombines TRBV6-4 with TRBJ2-2, with a weak D call TRBD1 (6 bases). The V end lost 5 bases, the J end lost 5 bases, and 12 bases lay between the germline ends. The CDR3 totals 14 residues. Per germline, CDR1 MRHNA and CDR2 SNTAGT. The CDR3 bases are TGTGCCAGCAGTCAGCAGGGGCAGACCGGGGAGCTGTTTTTT. This encodes CASSQQGQTGELFF.

V and J are TRBV11-2 and TRBJ2-3; TRBD2 matches 12 bases. CDR3 size: 15 residues. Germline V CDR1 and CDR2: SGHAT, FQNNGV. The junction had 8 bases not matched to a gene; V was cut back by 5 bases and J by 8 bases. CDR3 protein: CASSLPSGRAATQYF. The CDR3 nucleotides read TGTGCCAGCAGCCTTCCTAGCGGGAGGGCCGCTACGCAGTATTTT.

The genes are TRBV6-5 and TRBJ1-1; possibly TRBD1 for D (5 bases). The V gene's germline CDR1 is MNHEY and CDR2 SVGAGI. Trimming took 2 bases from V and 0 from J, leaving 7 bases between them. There are 14 residues in the CDR3. CDR3 protein: CASSYAGLNTEAFF. As DNA, the CDR3 is TGTGCCAGCAGTTACGCAGGGTTGAACACTGAAGCTTTCTTT.

The rearrangement joins TRBV6-4 to TRBJ1-4; D is unresolved. CDR3 size: 15 residues. The V end was cut by 0 bases, the J end by 4 bases, with 9 bases between. Germline V lookup: CDR1 MRHNA, CDR2 SNTAGT. CDR3 nucleotides: TGTGCCAGCAGTGACTCGTCGGGTAATAATGAAAAACTGTTTTTT. Translation: CASSDSSGNNEKLFF.